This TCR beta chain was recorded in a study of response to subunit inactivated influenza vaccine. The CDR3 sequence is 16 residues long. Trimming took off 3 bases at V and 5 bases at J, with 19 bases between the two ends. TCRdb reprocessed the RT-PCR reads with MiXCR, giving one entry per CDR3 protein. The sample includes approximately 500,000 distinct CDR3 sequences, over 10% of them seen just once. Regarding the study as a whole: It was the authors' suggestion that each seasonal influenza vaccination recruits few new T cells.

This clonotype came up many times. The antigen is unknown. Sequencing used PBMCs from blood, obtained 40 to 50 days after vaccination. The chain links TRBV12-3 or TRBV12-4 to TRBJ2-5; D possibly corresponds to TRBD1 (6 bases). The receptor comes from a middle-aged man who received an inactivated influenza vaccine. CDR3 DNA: TGTGCCAGCAGTTTCCTTCGGCACAGGGCAGGCGAGACCCAGTACTTC. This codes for CASSFLRHRAGETQYF.